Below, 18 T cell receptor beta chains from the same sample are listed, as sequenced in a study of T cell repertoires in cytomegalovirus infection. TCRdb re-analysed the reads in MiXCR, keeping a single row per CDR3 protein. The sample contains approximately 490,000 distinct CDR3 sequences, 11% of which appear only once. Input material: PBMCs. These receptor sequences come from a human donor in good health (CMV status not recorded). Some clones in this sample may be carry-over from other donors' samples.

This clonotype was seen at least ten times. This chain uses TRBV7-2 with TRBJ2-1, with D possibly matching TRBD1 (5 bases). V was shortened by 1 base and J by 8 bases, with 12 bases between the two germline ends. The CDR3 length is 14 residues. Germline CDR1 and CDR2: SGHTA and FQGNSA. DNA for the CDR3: TGTGCCAGCAGCTTAGTCCCTCAGGGATATGAGCAGTTCTTC. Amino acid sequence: CASSLVPQGYEQFF.

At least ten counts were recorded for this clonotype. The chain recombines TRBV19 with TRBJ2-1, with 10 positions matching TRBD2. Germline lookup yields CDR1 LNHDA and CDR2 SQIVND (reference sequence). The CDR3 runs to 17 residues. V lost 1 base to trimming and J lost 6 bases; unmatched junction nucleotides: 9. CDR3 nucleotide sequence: TGTGCCAGTAGTATAGGCACTAGCGGGACCTTGTTCAATGAGCAGTTCTTC. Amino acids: CASSIGTSGTLFNEQFF.

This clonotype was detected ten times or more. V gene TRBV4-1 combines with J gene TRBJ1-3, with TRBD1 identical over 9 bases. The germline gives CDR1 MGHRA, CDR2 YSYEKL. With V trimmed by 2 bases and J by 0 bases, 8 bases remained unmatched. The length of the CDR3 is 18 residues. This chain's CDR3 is CASSQFLGQGVSGNTIYF. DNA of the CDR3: TGCGCCAGCAGCCAATTCTTGGGACAGGGAGTCTCTGGAAACACCATATATTTT.

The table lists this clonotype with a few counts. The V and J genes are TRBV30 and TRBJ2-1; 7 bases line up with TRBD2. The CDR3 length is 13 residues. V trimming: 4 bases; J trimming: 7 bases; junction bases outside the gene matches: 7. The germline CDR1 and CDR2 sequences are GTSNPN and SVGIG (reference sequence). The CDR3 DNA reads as TGTGCCTGGACTAGCGGTCTGAGAAATGAGCAGTTCTTC. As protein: CAWTSGLRNEQFF.

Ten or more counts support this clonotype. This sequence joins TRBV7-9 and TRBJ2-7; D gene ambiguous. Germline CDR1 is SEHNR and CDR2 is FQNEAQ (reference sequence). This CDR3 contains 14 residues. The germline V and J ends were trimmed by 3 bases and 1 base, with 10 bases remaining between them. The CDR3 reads CASSLGKGSYEQYF. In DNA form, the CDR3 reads TGTGCCAGCAGCTTGGGCAAAGGGTCCTACGAGCAGTACTTC.

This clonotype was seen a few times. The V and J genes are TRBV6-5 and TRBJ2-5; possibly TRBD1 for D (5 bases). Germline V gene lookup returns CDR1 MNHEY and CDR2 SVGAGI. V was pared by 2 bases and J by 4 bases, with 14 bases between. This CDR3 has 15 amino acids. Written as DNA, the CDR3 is TGTGCCAGCAGTTACCGAGGACAACCTAGAGAGACCCAGTACTTC. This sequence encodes CASSYRGQPRETQYF.

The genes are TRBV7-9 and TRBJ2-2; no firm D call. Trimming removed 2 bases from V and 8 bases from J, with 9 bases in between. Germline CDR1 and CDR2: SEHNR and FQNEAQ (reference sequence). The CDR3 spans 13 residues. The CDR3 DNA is TGTGCCAGCAGCTTAATTGGAGAAGGGGAGCTGTTTTTT. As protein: CASSLIGEGELFF. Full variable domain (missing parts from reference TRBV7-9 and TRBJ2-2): DTGVSQNPRHKITKRGQNVTFRCDPISEHNRLYWYRQTLGQGPEFLTYFQNEAQLEKSRLLSDRFSAERPKGSFSTLEIQRTEQGDSAMYLCASSLIGEGELFFGEGSRLTVL.

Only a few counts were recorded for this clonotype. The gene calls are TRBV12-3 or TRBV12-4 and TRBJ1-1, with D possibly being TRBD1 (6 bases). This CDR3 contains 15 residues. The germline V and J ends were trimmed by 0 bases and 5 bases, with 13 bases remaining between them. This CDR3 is CASSLAPRGTTEAFF. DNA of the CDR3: TGTGCCAGCAGTTTAGCGCCCAGGGGTACGACTGAAGCTTTCTTT.

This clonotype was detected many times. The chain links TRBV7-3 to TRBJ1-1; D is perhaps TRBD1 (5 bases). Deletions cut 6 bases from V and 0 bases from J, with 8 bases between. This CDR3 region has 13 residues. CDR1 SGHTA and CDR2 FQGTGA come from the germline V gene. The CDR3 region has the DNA TGTGCCAGCAGGTCGACAGTGAACACTGAAGCTTTCTTT. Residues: CASRSTVNTEAFF.

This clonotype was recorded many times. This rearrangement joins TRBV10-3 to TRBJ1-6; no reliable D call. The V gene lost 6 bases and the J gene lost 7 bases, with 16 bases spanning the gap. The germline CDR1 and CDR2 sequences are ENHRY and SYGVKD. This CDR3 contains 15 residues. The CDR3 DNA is TGTGCCATCAGCGCTCGGGCAGACCAGAATTCACCCCTCCACTTT. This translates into CAISARADQNSPLHF.

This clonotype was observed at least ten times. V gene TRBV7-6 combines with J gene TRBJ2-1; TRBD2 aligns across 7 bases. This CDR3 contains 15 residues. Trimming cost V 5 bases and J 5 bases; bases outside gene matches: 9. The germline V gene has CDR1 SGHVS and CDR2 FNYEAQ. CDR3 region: CASSPRASGNNEQFF. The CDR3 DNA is TGTGCCAGCAGCCCTCGGGCTAGCGGAAACAATGAGCAGTTCTTC. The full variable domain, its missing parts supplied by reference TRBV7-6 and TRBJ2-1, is GAGVSQSPRYKVTKRGQDVALRCDPISGHVSLYWYRQALGQGPEFLTYFNYEAQQDKSGLPNDRFSAERPEGSISTLTIQRTEQRDSAMYRCASSPRASGNNEQFFGPGTRLTVL.

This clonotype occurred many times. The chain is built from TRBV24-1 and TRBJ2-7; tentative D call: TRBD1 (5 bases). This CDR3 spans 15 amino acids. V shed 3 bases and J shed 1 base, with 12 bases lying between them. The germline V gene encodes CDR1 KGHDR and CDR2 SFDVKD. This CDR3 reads CATSDPRTSSYEQYF. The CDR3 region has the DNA TGTGCCACCAGTGATCCTCGGACATCATCCTACGAGCAGTACTTC.

The CDR3 sequence is CASTPKGVAAFHEQFF. CDR3 DNA: TGTGCCAGCACCCCGAAAGGGGTAGCGGCCTTCCATGAGCAGTTCTTC. The gene calls are TRBV2 and TRBJ2-1, with D perhaps matching TRBD2 (6 bases). V was shortened by 7 bases and J by 8 bases, with 24 bases between the two germline ends. Germline V gene sequence: CDR1 SNHLY, CDR2 FYNNEI. CDR3 size: 16 residues.

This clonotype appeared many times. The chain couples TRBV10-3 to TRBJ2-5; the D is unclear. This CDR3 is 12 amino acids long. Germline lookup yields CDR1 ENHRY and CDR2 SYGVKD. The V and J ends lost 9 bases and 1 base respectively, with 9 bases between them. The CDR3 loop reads CAIGPSQETQYF. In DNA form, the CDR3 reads TGTGCCATTGGTCCCAGCCAAGAGACCCAGTACTTC.

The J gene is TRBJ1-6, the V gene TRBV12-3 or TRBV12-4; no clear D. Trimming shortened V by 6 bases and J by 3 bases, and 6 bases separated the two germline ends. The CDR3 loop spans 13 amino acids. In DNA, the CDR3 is TGTGCCAGCAGAGACAACTATAATTCACCCCTCCACTTT. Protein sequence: CASRDNYNSPLHF.

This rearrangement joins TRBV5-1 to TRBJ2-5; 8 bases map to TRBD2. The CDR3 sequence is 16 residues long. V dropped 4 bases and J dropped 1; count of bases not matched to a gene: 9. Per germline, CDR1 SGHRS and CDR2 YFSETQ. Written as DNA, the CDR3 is TGCGCCAGCAGCCCGGGGCGCGGGGGGTCCCAAGAGACCCAGTACTTC. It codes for CASSPGRGGSQETQYF.

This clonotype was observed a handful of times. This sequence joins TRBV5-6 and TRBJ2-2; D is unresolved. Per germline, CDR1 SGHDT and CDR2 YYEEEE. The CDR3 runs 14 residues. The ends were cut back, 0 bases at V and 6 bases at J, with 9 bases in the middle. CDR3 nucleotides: TGTGCCAGCAGCTTGGGTTTCACACCCGGGGAGCTGTTTTTT. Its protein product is CASSLGFTPGELFF. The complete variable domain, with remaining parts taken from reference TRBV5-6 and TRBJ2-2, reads DAGVTQSPTHLIKTRGQQVTLRCSPKSGHDTVSWYQQALGQGPQFIFQYYEEEERQRGNFPDRFSGHQFPNYSSELNVNALLLGDSALYLCASSLGFTPGELFFGEGSRLTVL.

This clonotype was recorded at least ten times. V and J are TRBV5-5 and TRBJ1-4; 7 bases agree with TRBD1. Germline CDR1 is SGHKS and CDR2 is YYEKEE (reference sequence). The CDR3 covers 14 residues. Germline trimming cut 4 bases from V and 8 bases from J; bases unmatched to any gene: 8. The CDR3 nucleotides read TGTGCCAGCAGCCGGGACAGCTTGGCGGAAAAACTGTTTTTT. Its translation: CASSRDSLAEKLFF.